This entry lists 18 T cell receptor beta chains sequenced from one sample in a study of CDR3 diversity in severe acne. TCRdb passed the PCR reads through MiXCR, listing each CDR3 protein once. The sample lists roughly 100,000 distinct CDR3 sequences, roughly 51% occurring once. Sequenced input: blood. These receptors were collected from a male donor with acne.

This clonotype has a count of ten or more. The chain joins TRBV7-2 to TRBJ2-2; no definite D call. The germline V gene has CDR1 SGHTA and CDR2 FQGNSA. CDR3 length: 12 amino acids. Trimming removed 5 bases from V and 4 bases from J, with 5 bases in between. CDR3 nucleotides: TGTGCCAGCAGCCTACGCACCGGGGAGCTGTTTTTT. It is translated as CASSLRTGELFF.

This sequence joins TRBV24-1 and TRBJ1-2; TRBD1 is a possible D gene (5 bases). The CDR3 is 13 residues long. Germline lookup yields CDR1 KGHDR and CDR2 SFDVKD. V lost 10 bases and J lost 0, with 11 bases in between. This CDR3 reads CATWDESNYGYTF. The CDR3 nucleotides read TGTGCCACGTGGGACGAATCTAACTATGGCTACACCTTC.

The chain uses TRBV9 and TRBJ2-5, with D uncertain. Trimming shortened V by 3 bases and J by 7 bases, and 7 bases separated the two germline ends. The CDR3 length is 11 residues. Germline V gives CDR1 SGDLS, CDR2 YYNGEE. The chain's CDR3 is CASSELGTQYF. The CDR3 DNA is TGTGCCAGCAGCGAGTTGGGGACCCAGTACTTC.

The chain carries TRBV30 and TRBJ1-4; D is possibly TRBD1 (5 bases). The V gene lost 2 bases and the J gene lost 5 bases, with 9 bases spanning the gap. This CDR3 is 13 amino acids long. Germline loops: CDR1 GTSNPN, CDR2 SVGIG (reference sequence). CDR3 coding DNA: TGTGCCTGGAGTCGACAGATAAATGAAAAACTGTTTTTT. Residues: CAWSRQINEKLFF.

The sample holds many counts of this clonotype. This chain links TRBV9 with TRBJ2-7; D is undetermined. The CDR3 contains 14 residues. CDR1 and CDR2 (germline): SGDLS, YYNGEE. The germline V and J ends were trimmed by 4 bases and 5 bases, with 16 bases remaining between them. The CDR3 spells CASSFDPFGDEQYF. The CDR3 nucleotides read TGTGCCAGCAGCTTCGACCCATTTGGGGACGAGCAGTACTTC.

Comments on this clonotype: This may arise from a read error, as a much more abundant clone is one base away. J is TRBJ2-7 and V is TRBV12-3 or TRBV12-4, with 9 bases that match TRBD1. The CDR3 totals 16 residues. In nucleotides, the CDR3 is TGTGCCAGCAGTAACCAACAGGGGGCTGGGTCCTACGAGCAGTGCTTC. It codes for CASSNQQGAGSYEQCF.

This clonotype occurred a few times. The genes are TRBV20-1 and TRBJ2-1, with 11 bases identical to TRBD2. Per the germline V gene, CDR1 is DFQATT and CDR2 is SNEGSKA (reference sequence). The ends lost 6 bases at V and 8 bases at J; junction bases unmatched: 9. The length of the CDR3 is 14 residues. CDR3 sequence (DNA): TGCAGTGCCTCTGGTAGCGGGAGGGCCGATGAGCAGTTCTTC. Its translation: CSASGSGRADEQFF.

This clonotype was picked up a small number of times. The rearrangement joins TRBV11-2 to TRBJ1-3, with unresolved D. Germline lookup yields CDR1 SGHAT and CDR2 FQNNGV. The CDR3 is 15 residues long. V was clipped by 0 bases and J by 3 bases, with 9 bases between them. This chain's CDR3 is CASSLEHAGGNTIYF. In nucleotides, the CDR3 is TGTGCCAGCAGCTTAGAGCACGCAGGTGGAAACACCATATATTTT.

A remark on this clonotype: At one end, the junction sequence differs from germline, possibly due to a read error. The V and J genes are TRBV10-3 and TRBJ2-7; a possible D gene is TRBD1 (6 bases). Germline loops: CDR1 ENHRY, CDR2 SYGVKD. The CDR3 has 15 amino acids. The CDR3 protein is CASSYDRHSSYEQYF. CDR3 in DNA: TGTGCCAGCAGTTACGACAGGCACAGCTCCTACGAGCAGTACTTC.

This sequence joins TRBV7-9 and TRBJ2-7, with TRBD1 matching 9 bases. CDR1 is SEHNR, CDR2 FQNEAQ, per germline (reference sequence). After removal of 4 bases from V and 5 bases from J, the junction contained 6 bases not matched to a gene. The length of the CDR3 is 14 residues. The DNA for the CDR3 is TGTGCCAGCAGCTCGCCGACAGGGGGTGACGAGCAGTACTTC. This translates into CASSSPTGGDEQYF.

Concerning this clonotype: At one end the junction does not follow the germline gene, possibly because of a read error. This chain connects TRBV9 to TRBJ2-6, with D possibly matching TRBD1 (5 bases). This CDR3 is built from 16 residues. From germline, CDR1 is SGDLS and CDR2 YYNGEE. CDR3 residues: CASSVGGPSGANVLTF. The CDR3 DNA reads TGTGCCAGCAGCGTAGGTGGCCCATCTGGGGCCAACGTCCTGACCTTC.

V gene TRBV3-1 combines with J gene TRBJ1-1; no clear D gene. Germline V gene lookup returns CDR1 LGHDT and CDR2 YNNKEL (reference sequence). Trimming cost V 1 base and J 9 bases, with 12 bases left between them. The CDR3 is 13 residues long. The DNA for the CDR3 is TGTGCCAGCAGCCAAGTTGTCAATTCGCAAGCTTTCTTT. Translating it yields CASSQVVNSQAFF. The full variable domain, in which reference TRBV3-1 and TRBJ1-1 provide the parts outside the CDR3, is DTAVSQTPKYLVTQMGNDKSIKCEQNLGHDTMYWYKQDSKKFLKIMFSYNNKELIINETVPNRFSPKSPDKAHLNLHINSLELGDSAVYFCASSQVVNSQAFFGQGTRLTVV.

Points on this clonotype: This may arise from a read error, as a much more abundant clone is one base away. The J gene is TRBJ1-2, the V gene TRBV6-6; D might be TRBD1 (5 bases). This CDR3 contains 13 residues. Trimming stripped 8 bases from V and 6 bases from J, with 16 bases between. CDR1 and CDR2 from the germline V gene are MNHNY and SVGAGI (reference sequence). This CDR3 reads CASAAQGNHGYTF. The CDR3 nucleotides read TGTGCCAGCGCCGCCCAGGGAAACCATGGCTACACCTTC.

This clonotype was counted ten times or more. The chain uses TRBV6-5 and TRBJ2-7, with TRBD2 matching over 16 bases. The CDR3 sequence is 18 residues long. V shed 6 bases, J shed 2 bases, and the junction held 10 bases outside the gene matches. Germline assignment: CDR1 MNHEY and CDR2 SVGAGI. The CDR3 DNA sequence: TGTGCCAGCAGAAGACAGGGGACTAGCGGGAGGGGCGCCTACGAGCAGTACTTC. It yields the protein CASRRQGTSGRGAYEQYF.

The chain joins TRBV28 to TRBJ1-1; 10 bases fit TRBD1. V lost 5 bases and J lost 2; bases outside the gene matches: 5. Germline V gives CDR1 MDHEN, CDR2 SYDVKM. The CDR3 is made up of 15 amino acids. The CDR3 sequence is CASSRQGAPNTEAFF. The CDR3 nucleotides are TGTGCCAGCAGTCGACAGGGGGCGCCTAACACTGAAGCTTTCTTT.

This clonotype has more than one count but fewer than ten. The chain joins TRBV27 to TRBJ1-1, with D perhaps matching TRBD1 (5 bases). The V gene's germline CDR1 is MNHEY and CDR2 SMNVEV (reference sequence). V was shortened by 5 bases and J by 11 bases, with 12 bases between the two germline ends. The CDR3 loop spans 11 amino acids. CDR3 DNA sequence: TGTGCCAGCAGTCAGGGATTTGCTGCTTTCTTT. Translation: CASSQGFAAFF.

Here the CDR3 reads CASSAQGRINTF. The CDR3 nucleotides are TGTGCCAGCAGCGCTCAGGGAAGGATAAACACCTTC. The chain links TRBV7-9 to TRBJ1-2; possibly TRBD1 for D (5 bases). CDR1 is SEHNR, CDR2 FQNEAQ, per germline (reference sequence). Trimming stripped 5 bases from V and 12 bases from J, with 16 bases between. The CDR3 runs 12 residues. Full variable domain (remainder filled in from reference TRBV7-9 and TRBJ1-2): DTGVSQNPRHKITKRGQNVTFRCDPISEHNRLYWYRQTLGQGPEFLTYFQNEAQLEKSRLLSDRFSAERPKGSFSTLEIQRTEQGDSAMYLCASSAQGRINTFGSGTRLTVV.

This chain links TRBV7-9 with TRBJ1-1; D gene unclear. Germline V gene sequence: CDR1 SEHNR, CDR2 FQNEAQ (reference sequence). V was trimmed by 5 bases and J by 1 base, leaving 11 bases between them. CDR3 length equals 14 residues. CDR3 region: CASSLPFPNTEAFF. The CDR3 DNA sequence: TGTGCCAGCAGCCTTCCCTTTCCGAACACTGAAGCTTTCTTT.